This T cell receptor (beta chain) appears in the sequencing data of a study of identical twins. Findings and limits, study-wide: Invariant cells of the MAIT and iNKT types might have partly distorted the zero-insertion analyses.

TCRdb used MiXCR to reprocess the 5' RACE reads, holding one entry per CDR3 protein. Among about 690,000 distinct CDR3 sequences listed, over 20% were seen once. This clonotype was observed a handful of times. Its antigen is unidentified. This CDR3 spans 15 amino acids. CDR1 and CDR2 from the germline V gene are DFQATT and SNEGSKA (reference sequence). J was trimmed by 4 bases and V by 1 base; bases with no gene match: 7. These data were also filed under a second study, of T cells expressing NK-cell markers. That study reports: Restricting sorting to alpha-beta TCR T cells was achieved in several experiments by an anti-gamma-delta TCR antibody. In 5 or 6 donors, dominant NKG2C+ clonotypes were roughly 1.0-7.5% of CD8+ T cells. The study did not resolve the HCMV specificity of expanded NKG2C+ T cell clones.

The sample consisted of PBMCs. The chain carries TRBV20-1 and TRBJ2-7, with 10 bases that match TRBD2. This TCR came from a woman in her late teens or twenties in good health. DNA for the CDR3: TGCAGTGCTAGAGTCCACGGGACTAGCGCTTACGAGCAGTACTTC. Translating it yields CSARVHGTSAYEQYF.